This T cell receptor beta chain was recovered during a study of blood T cells in healthy people across ages. Study-level points and caveats: Age advanced and TCR beta diversity per million T cells fell, roughly linearly. Naive CD4+ cell counts and diversity both ran higher in long-lived than in aged donors.

A second PCR of about 7 to 12 cycles used a sample-barcoded 5' primer and a J-beta primer mix. A template-switch adaptor that had 12 random nucleotides put a tag on each cDNA molecule. TCRdb re-analysed the 5' RACE reads in MiXCR, keeping a single row per CDR3 protein. Among 550,000 to 750,000 distinct CDR3 sequences listed, 20% to 25% were seen once. This clonotype has only a few counts. The target antigen is unknown. A read error may account for a junction end that differs from germline. The CDR3 totals 16 residues. Looked up from germline, CDR1 is DFQATT and CDR2 is SNEGSKA (reference sequence). The sample was blood. This chain links TRBV20-1 with TRBJ2-3, with 9 bases matching TRBD2. The source is a man aged 70-80 years in good health. DNA for the CDR3: TGCGGTGCTAGAGATAGACTAGCGGAGCACACAGATACGCAGTATTTT. As protein: CGARDRLAEHTDTQYF.